The 2 T cell receptor beta chains reported below all come from one sample, sequenced in a study of beta chain features in type 1 diabetes. The isolated RNA, all of it, was reverse transcribed, so expressed TCRB transcripts were what got sequenced. Generated by immunoSEQ multiplex PCR, the TCRdb table keeps only in-frame clones and is missing some. The table shows tens of thousands of clones, with around 32% occurring only once. Sequencing used stem cell memory CD4+ T cells from blood. The source of these receptors is a woman aged 18-35 years in good health.

The chain is built from TRBV27 and TRBJ2-5; 12 bases agree with TRBD2. Losses at the gene ends were 8 bases for V and 2 bases for J; bases not matched to a gene: 9. Germline V gene sequence: CDR1 MNHEY, CDR2 SMNVEV (reference sequence). The CDR3 sequence is 16 residues long. Here the CDR3 DNA reads TGTGCCAGCTCCAAGGACCTAGCGGGAGGGCAAGAGACCCAGTACTTC. It yields the protein CASSKDLAGGQETQYF.

The J gene is TRBJ2-7, the V gene TRBV5-6, with 12 bases matching TRBD1. The V gene's germline CDR1 is SGHDT and CDR2 YYEEEE. This CDR3 region has 14 residues. Unmatched junction bases numbered 6, after V lost 4 bases and J lost 7 bases. CDR3 bases: TGTGCCAGCAGCACGGGACAGGGGGCCGGTGAGCAGTACTTC. It yields the protein CASSTGQGAGEQYF.